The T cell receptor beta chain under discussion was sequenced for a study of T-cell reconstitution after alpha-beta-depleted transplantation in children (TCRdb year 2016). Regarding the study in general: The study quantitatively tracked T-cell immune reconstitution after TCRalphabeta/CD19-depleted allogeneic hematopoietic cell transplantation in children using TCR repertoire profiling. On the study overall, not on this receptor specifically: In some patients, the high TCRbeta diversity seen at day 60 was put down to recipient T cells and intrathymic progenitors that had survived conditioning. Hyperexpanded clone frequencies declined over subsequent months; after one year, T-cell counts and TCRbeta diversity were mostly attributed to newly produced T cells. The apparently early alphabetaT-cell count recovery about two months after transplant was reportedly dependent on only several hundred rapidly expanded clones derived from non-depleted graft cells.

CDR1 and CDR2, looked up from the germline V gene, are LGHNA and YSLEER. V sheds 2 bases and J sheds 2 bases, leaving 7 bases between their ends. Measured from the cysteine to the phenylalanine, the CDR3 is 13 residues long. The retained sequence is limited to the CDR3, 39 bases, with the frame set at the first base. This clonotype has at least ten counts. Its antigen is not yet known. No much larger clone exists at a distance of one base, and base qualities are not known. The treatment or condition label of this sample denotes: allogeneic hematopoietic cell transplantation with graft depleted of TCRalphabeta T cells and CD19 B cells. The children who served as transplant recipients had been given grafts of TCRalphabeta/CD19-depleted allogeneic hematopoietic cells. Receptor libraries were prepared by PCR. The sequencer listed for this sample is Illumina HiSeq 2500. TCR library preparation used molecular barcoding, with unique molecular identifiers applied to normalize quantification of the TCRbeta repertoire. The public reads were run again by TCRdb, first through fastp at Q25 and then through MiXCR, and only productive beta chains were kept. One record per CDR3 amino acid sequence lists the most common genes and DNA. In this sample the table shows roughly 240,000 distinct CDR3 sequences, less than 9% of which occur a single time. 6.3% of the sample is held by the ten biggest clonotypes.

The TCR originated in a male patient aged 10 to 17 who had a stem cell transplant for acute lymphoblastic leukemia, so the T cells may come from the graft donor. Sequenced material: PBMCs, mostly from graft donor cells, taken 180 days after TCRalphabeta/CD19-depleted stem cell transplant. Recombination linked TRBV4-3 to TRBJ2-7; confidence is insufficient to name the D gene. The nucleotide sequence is TGCGCCAGCAGCCAACGCCCAGCCTACGAGCAGTACTTC. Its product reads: CASSQRPAYEQYF.